Listed below are T cell receptor beta chains from one sample, sequenced in a study of blood T cells in healthy people across ages. TCRdb fed the 5' RACE reads into MiXCR, producing one record per CDR3 protein. The sample has 600,000 to 1,000,000 distinct CDR3 sequences, roughly 64% seen once; the top ten hold around 20%. Sequenced: blood. All receptors come from a man aged 25 to 40 in good health. CDR3s leave out the opening cysteine and the closing phenylalanine or tryptophan. Rows give clone size only sometimes, using once, few, many, or a class for an expanded clone.

abundance	j_gene	v_gene	CDR3aa
-	-	TRBV10-3	AISESSRYEQY
-	TRBJ1-2	TRBV28	ASRQGGAGAGYT
once	TRBJ2-3	TRBV7-2	ASSPAPAGMVSDTQY
-	TRBJ2-7	TRBV4-2	ASSSGGITYEQY
few	TRBJ2-5	TRBV29-1	SVRDRGNRQETQY
-	TRBJ2-7	TRBV24-1	ASGTGTYEQY
-	TRBJ2-7	TRBV4-2	ASSQVFSGQGTVEQY
-	TRBJ2-4	TRBV9	ASSVRGSDKNIQY
many	TRBJ2-5	TRBV5-6	ASSVLQGWETQY
-	TRBJ2-7	TRBV9	ASSVEFGGDHSQPYEQY
-	-	TRBV7-2	ASSPSGAGGYEQY
-	TRBJ2-1	TRBV21-1	ASSTAWTTHEQF
-	TRBJ2-5	TRBV21-1	ASSKVRKETQY
-	TRBJ2-1	TRBV6-6	ASSYSTTDNEQF
-	TRBJ2-3	TRBV29-1	SVERGPDTQY
-	TRBJ2-3	TRBV7-2	ASSFPSAGGKEDTQY
-	TRBJ1-2	TRBV4-1	ASSQEKPGANYGYT
-	TRBJ1-2	TRBV5-1	ASSWTRSTGDGYT
-	TRBJ2-3	TRBV12-3/TRBV12-4	ASRFRADVQY
once	TRBJ2-4	TRBV2	ASSGSENVAKNIQY
-	TRBJ2-2	TRBV29-1	SAGAGGTGELF
few	TRBJ2-7	TRBV5-1	ASGPNSYEQY
-	TRBJ1-4	TRBV7-2	ASSLRVPGQGSLGKLF
-	TRBJ2-2	TRBV2	ASRDTGTGAGELF
once	-	TRBV5-1	ASSPGQGIGEQY
few	TRBJ2-4	TRBV28	ASTSAQPDIQY
-	TRBJ2-1	TRBV24-1	ATSEPTGLNEQF
-	TRBJ2-5	TRBV18	ASSPSLFVDERY
-	TRBJ2-1	TRBV5-1	ASSLQGAQANEQF
-	TRBJ2-2	TRBV27	ASSPTRRNTGELF
few	TRBJ2-7	TRBV12-3/TRBV12-4	ASSLLSGLAYEQY
-	TRBJ2-5	TRBV7-2	ASSLGDRGLFFWETQY
-	TRBJ2-3	TRBV29-1	SVETTSTDTQY
few	TRBJ2-4	TRBV7-2	ASKAFGEDIQY
-	TRBJ1-1	TRBV20-1	SASPSNTEAF
-	TRBJ2-1	TRBV28	ASSPAGISNEQF
few	TRBJ2-2	TRBV24-1	ATSGLAATGELF
-	TRBJ2-4	TRBV7-2	ASSFPPRGSNIQY
few	TRBJ2-3	TRBV5-1	ASSTSNTQY
-	TRBJ2-7	TRBV29-1	SAGTLSYEQY
-	TRBJ2-7	TRBV20-1	SARDIREGQGEQY
-	TRBJ2-1	TRBV5-1	ANRNLRGNEQF
-	TRBJ2-3	TRBV29-1	SVYDTTDTQY
-	TRBJ2-5	TRBV7-3	ASSLASGETQY
-	-	TRBV5-1	ASSPAWERVNEQY
-	TRBJ1-2	TRBV20-1	SAPIQGAVGGYT
-	TRBJ1-2	TRBV7-9	ASTRTGDYGYT
many	TRBJ2-5	TRBV20-1	SASQEQETQY
-	TRBJ2-7	TRBV19	ASRTDRDVWYEQY
-	TRBJ2-6	TRBV5-1	ASSLRPHSGANVLT
-	TRBJ2-7	TRBV28	ASGGGQGGKQY
-	TRBJ2-7	TRBV6-2/TRBV6-3	ASRTTGSYEQY
-	TRBJ1-4	TRBV20-1	SARVPGLNPEKLF
few	TRBJ2-5	TRBV4-2	ASKLSGKETQY
-	TRBJ2-7	TRBV10-3	AISKGRGGYEQY